This is a list of T cell receptor beta chains from one sample in a study of T cell responses to AZD1222 COVID-19 vaccine. Clones were sequenced by immunoSEQ multiplex PCR, and TCRdb holds only the in-frame ones, with some missing. The data hold 110,000 or so clones, with approximately 83% observed a single time. The source was peripheral blood, collected on day 0 of AZD1222 vaccination. The receptors here all came from an adult in good health. Both conserved end residues are part of each CDR3. The order of the fields is J gene, D gene, V gene, clone size, CDR3 protein, CDR3 DNA. The D gene is left open where the match is weak. Some rows have no size entry. The others give once, few or many, or a class for an expanded clone.

j_call: TRBJ2-7
d_call: TRBD1
v_call: TRBV7-2
clone_size: -
cdr3_aa: CASSPSGTGNYEQYF
cdr3_nt: TGTGCCAGCAGCCCATCCGGGACAGGGAACTACGAGCAGTACTTC

j_call: TRBJ2-5
d_call: TRBD1
v_call: TRBV6-5
clone_size: -
cdr3_aa: CASRRNRGRETQYF
cdr3_nt: TGTGCCAGCAGACGAAACAGGGGTCGAGAGACCCAGTACTTC

j_call: TRBJ1-4
d_call: -
v_call: TRBV7-8
clone_size: -
cdr3_aa: CASSLMGGTNEKLFF
cdr3_nt: TGTGCCAGCAGCCTAATGGGGGGGACTAATGAAAAACTGTTTTTT

j_call: TRBJ2-5
d_call: -
v_call: TRBV28
clone_size: -
cdr3_aa: CASSFPPKETQYF
cdr3_nt: TGTGCCAGCAGTTTTCCCCCCAAAGAGACCCAGTACTTC

j_call: TRBJ2-7
d_call: -
v_call: TRBV27
clone_size: few
cdr3_aa: CASSLGIPPSYEQYF
cdr3_nt: TGTGCCAGCAGTCTGGGGATTCCACCTTCCTACGAGCAGTACTTC

j_call: TRBJ2-7
d_call: TRBD1
v_call: TRBV27
clone_size: -
cdr3_aa: CASSLVGTAEYEQYF
cdr3_nt: TGTGCCAGCAGTTTAGTAGGGACAGCCGAGTACGAGCAGTACTTC

j_call: TRBJ1-3
d_call: -
v_call: TRBV11-2
clone_size: -
cdr3_aa: CASSSTYNRAGGNTIYF
cdr3_nt: TGTGCCAGCAGCTCCACATATAATAGGGCAGGAGGAAACACCATATATTTT

j_call: TRBJ1-1
d_call: TRBD1
v_call: TRBV6-6
clone_size: -
cdr3_aa: CASSRRGQGPSNTEAFF
cdr3_nt: TGTGCCAGCAGTCGAAGGGGACAGGGGCCCTCGAACACTGAAGCTTTCTTT

j_call: TRBJ1-1
d_call: TRBD1
v_call: TRBV7-6
clone_size: once
cdr3_aa: CASSEPGQGALMNTEAFF
cdr3_nt: TGTGCCAGCAGCGAGCCGGGACAGGGGGCCCTCATGAACACTGAAGCTTTCTTT

j_call: TRBJ2-2
d_call: -
v_call: TRBV7-8
clone_size: -
cdr3_aa: CASSLGGRGMVGELFF
cdr3_nt: TGTGCCAGCAGCTTAGGGGGGCGCGGTATGGTCGGGGAGCTGTTTTTT

j_call: TRBJ2-2
d_call: -
v_call: TRBV7-2
clone_size: -
cdr3_aa: CASSLATQGRAGELFF
cdr3_nt: TGTGCCAGCAGCTTAGCTACCCAGGGGAGGGCCGGGGAGCTGTTTTTT

j_call: TRBJ2-7
d_call: -
v_call: TRBV2
clone_size: -
cdr3_aa: CASSELGEQYF
cdr3_nt: TGTGCCAGCAGTGAACTTGGCGAGCAGTACTTC

j_call: TRBJ1-5
d_call: TRBD1
v_call: TRBV25-1
clone_size: -
cdr3_aa: CASSPTGMGQPQHF
cdr3_nt: TGTGCCAGCAGCCCGACAGGGATGGGTCAGCCCCAGCATTTT

j_call: TRBJ1-4
d_call: -
v_call: TRBV30
clone_size: -
cdr3_aa: CAWGARGEKLFF
cdr3_nt: TGTGCCTGGGGGGCCCGGGGTGAAAAACTGTTTTTT

j_call: TRBJ2-5
d_call: -
v_call: TRBV19
clone_size: -
cdr3_aa: CASSTQGFRETQYF
cdr3_nt: TGTGCCAGTAGTACCCAGGGATTCCGGGAGACCCAGTACTTC

j_call: TRBJ2-7
d_call: -
v_call: TRBV18
clone_size: once
cdr3_aa: CASSPTDGIGVAYEQYF
cdr3_nt: TGTGCCAGCTCACCGACGGATGGCATTGGGGTGGCGTACGAGCAGTACTTC

j_call: TRBJ2-5
d_call: -
v_call: TRBV5-1
clone_size: once
cdr3_aa: CASSLSRVIQETQYF
cdr3_nt: TGCGCCAGCAGCTTGTCCCGGGTCATTCAAGAGACCCAGTACTTC

j_call: TRBJ2-1
d_call: -
v_call: TRBV27
clone_size: -
cdr3_aa: CASSRAGQVAYNEQFF
cdr3_nt: TGTGCCAGCAGTCGAGCGGGACAAGTCGCTTACAATGAGCAGTTCTTC

j_call: TRBJ1-2
d_call: -
v_call: TRBV4-2
clone_size: -
cdr3_aa: CASSQDGGGYTF
cdr3_nt: TGTGCCAGCAGCCAAGATGGAGGGGGCTACACCTTC

j_call: TRBJ1-1
d_call: TRBD1
v_call: TRBV5-1
clone_size: -
cdr3_aa: CASSEGGVTEAFF
cdr3_nt: TGCGCCAGCAGCGAAGGGGGCGTCACTGAAGCTTTCTTT

j_call: TRBJ1-1
d_call: -
v_call: TRBV7-9
clone_size: -
cdr3_aa: CASSPLSGAGTSAFF
cdr3_nt: TGTGCCAGCAGCCCCCTCTCCGGGGCAGGGACTTCAGCTTTCTTT

j_call: TRBJ1-6
d_call: -
v_call: TRBV4-2
clone_size: -
cdr3_aa: CASSQGRLINSPLHF
cdr3_nt: TGTGCCAGCAGCCAAGGACGGTTGATAAATTCACCCCTCCACTTT

j_call: TRBJ1-1
d_call: -
v_call: TRBV11-3
clone_size: -
cdr3_aa: CASSLDRGDTEAFF
cdr3_nt: TGTGCCAGCAGCTTAGATCGGGGCGACACTGAAGCTTTCTTT

j_call: TRBJ2-3
d_call: TRBD1
v_call: TRBV5-1
clone_size: -
cdr3_aa: CASEVVGGQDTQYF
cdr3_nt: TGCGCCAGCGAGGTCGTTGGGGGACAGGATACGCAGTATTTT

j_call: TRBJ1-6
d_call: -
v_call: TRBV5-6
clone_size: -
cdr3_aa: CASSLPRSGLHF
cdr3_nt: TGTGCCAGCAGCTTGCCTCGTTCTGGTCTCCACTTT

j_call: TRBJ1-2
d_call: -
v_call: TRBV6-5
clone_size: -
cdr3_aa: CASRTAYYGYTF
cdr3_nt: TGTGCCAGCAGGACAGCTTACTATGGCTACACCTTC

j_call: TRBJ2-1
d_call: TRBD2
v_call: TRBV18
clone_size: once
cdr3_aa: CASSQRPSGHYNEQFF
cdr3_nt: TGTGCCAGCTCACAACGGCCTAGCGGGCACTACAATGAGCAGTTCTTC

j_call: TRBJ2-5
d_call: TRBD1
v_call: TRBV2
clone_size: -
cdr3_aa: CASSGTGGRETQYF
cdr3_nt: TGTGCCAGCAGTGGGACAGGGGGACGGGAGACCCAGTACTTC

j_call: TRBJ2-5
d_call: -
v_call: TRBV5-6
clone_size: few
cdr3_aa: CASSLAAGRETQYF
cdr3_nt: TGTGCCAGCAGCTTGGCAGCCGGAAGAGAGACCCAGTACTTC

j_call: TRBJ1-2
d_call: -
v_call: TRBV28
clone_size: -
cdr3_aa: CASSLREYGYTF
cdr3_nt: TGTGCCAGCAGTCTTAGGGAGTATGGCTACACCTTC

j_call: TRBJ2-7
d_call: -
v_call: TRBV5-1
clone_size: -
cdr3_aa: CASGSQPSQGFYEQYF
cdr3_nt: TGCGCCAGCGGGAGCCAGCCCTCGCAGGGTTTTTACGAGCAGTACTTC

j_call: TRBJ2-3
d_call: TRBD2
v_call: TRBV5-1
clone_size: once
cdr3_aa: CASSRLAGGRGDTQYF
cdr3_nt: TGCGCCAGCAGCAGACTAGCGGGGGGCCGAGGAGATACGCAGTATTTT

j_call: TRBJ1-2
d_call: TRBD1
v_call: TRBV28
clone_size: -
cdr3_aa: CASRLTGANYGYTF
cdr3_nt: TGTGCCAGCAGGCTTACAGGGGCTAACTATGGCTACACCTTC

j_call: TRBJ1-4
d_call: -
v_call: TRBV18
clone_size: -
cdr3_aa: CASSVIPGHATNEKLFF
cdr3_nt: TGTGCCAGCTCAGTTATTCCCGGGCATGCAACTAATGAAAAACTGTTTTTT

j_call: TRBJ1-2
d_call: -
v_call: TRBV7-8
clone_size: -
cdr3_aa: CASSRLGGGSNYGYTF
cdr3_nt: TGTGCCAGCAGCCGGTTGGGCGGGGGGTCTAACTATGGCTACACCTTC

j_call: TRBJ2-3
d_call: -
v_call: TRBV24-1
clone_size: -
cdr3_aa: CATSEGASTDTQYF
cdr3_nt: TGTGCCACCAGTGAAGGCGCTAGCACAGATACGCAGTATTTT

j_call: TRBJ1-4
d_call: -
v_call: TRBV20-1
clone_size: -
cdr3_aa: CSARLGEIPPF
cdr3_nt: TGCAGTGCCCGCTTAGGGGAAATCCCCCCTTTT

j_call: TRBJ1-2
d_call: -
v_call: TRBV7-9
clone_size: -
cdr3_aa: CASSGRGYTF
cdr3_nt: TGTGCCAGCAGTGGGCGGGGCTACACCTTC

j_call: TRBJ1-2
d_call: -
v_call: TRBV10-3
clone_size: -
cdr3_aa: CAISDHSYGYTF
cdr3_nt: TGTGCCATCAGTGACCACAGCTATGGCTACACCTTC

j_call: TRBJ2-3
d_call: -
v_call: TRBV5-5
clone_size: -
cdr3_aa: CASSLGYNTDTQYF
cdr3_nt: TGTGCCAGCAGCTTAGGGTATAACACAGATACGCAGTATTTT

j_call: TRBJ2-6
d_call: TRBD1
v_call: TRBV2
clone_size: few
cdr3_aa: CASSPDRGVFGANVLTF
cdr3_nt: TGTGCCAGCAGTCCGGACAGGGGAGTATTTGGGGCCAACGTCCTGACTTTC

j_call: TRBJ2-2
d_call: TRBD2
v_call: TRBV7-2
clone_size: once
cdr3_aa: CASSLAGRGTGELFF
cdr3_nt: TGTGCCAGCAGCTTGGCAGGGAGGGGCACCGGGGAGCTGTTTTTT

j_call: TRBJ2-3
d_call: -
v_call: TRBV30
clone_size: -
cdr3_aa: CAWTKRDRSTDTQYF
cdr3_nt: TGTGCCTGGACAAAACGCGACAGAAGCACAGATACGCAGTATTTT

j_call: TRBJ2-1
d_call: -
v_call: TRBV5-1
clone_size: -
cdr3_aa: CASSLAGSETNEQFF
cdr3_nt: TGCGCCAGCAGCTTGGCGGGATCAGAAACGAATGAGCAGTTCTTC

j_call: TRBJ1-1
d_call: -
v_call: TRBV19
clone_size: -
cdr3_aa: CASSTTGSAEAFF
cdr3_nt: TGTGCCAGTAGTACAACAGGGTCGGCCGAGGCTTTCTTT